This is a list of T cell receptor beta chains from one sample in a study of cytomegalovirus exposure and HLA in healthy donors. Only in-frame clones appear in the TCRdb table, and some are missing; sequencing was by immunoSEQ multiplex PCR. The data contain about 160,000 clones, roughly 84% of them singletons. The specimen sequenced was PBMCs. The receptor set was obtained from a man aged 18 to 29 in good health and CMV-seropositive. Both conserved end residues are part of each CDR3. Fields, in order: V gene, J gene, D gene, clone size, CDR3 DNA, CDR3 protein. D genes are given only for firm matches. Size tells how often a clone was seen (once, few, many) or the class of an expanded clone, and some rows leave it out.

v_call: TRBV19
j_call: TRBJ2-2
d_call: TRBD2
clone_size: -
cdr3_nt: TGTGCCACCAGGGGCGGGGGGGGGATGAACACCGGGGAGCTGTTTTTT
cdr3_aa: CATRGGGGMNTGELFF

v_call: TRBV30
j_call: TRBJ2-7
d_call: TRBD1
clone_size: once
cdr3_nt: TGTGCCTGGAACCGGGACAGGGCCTCCTACGAGCAGTACTTC
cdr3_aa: CAWNRDRASYEQYF

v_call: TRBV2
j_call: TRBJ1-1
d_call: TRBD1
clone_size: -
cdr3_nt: TGTGCCAGCAGGTACCGGACAGGGCGAGGCACTGAAGCTTTCTTT
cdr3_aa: CASRYRTGRGTEAFF

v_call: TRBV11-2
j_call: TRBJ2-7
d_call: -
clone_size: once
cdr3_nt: TGTGCCAGCAGCTTAGATCAAAGCCTCTACGAGCAGTACTTC
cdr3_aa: CASSLDQSLYEQYF

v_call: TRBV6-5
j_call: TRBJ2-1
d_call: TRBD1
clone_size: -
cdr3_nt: TGTGCCAGCAGACCGGGACAGGGAAACAATGAGCAGTTCTTC
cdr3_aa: CASRPGQGNNEQFF

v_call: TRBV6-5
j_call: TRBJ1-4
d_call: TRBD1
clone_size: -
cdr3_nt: TGTGCCAGCAGAGGGACAGGGTTCACTAATGAAAAACTGTTTTTT
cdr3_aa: CASRGTGFTNEKLFF

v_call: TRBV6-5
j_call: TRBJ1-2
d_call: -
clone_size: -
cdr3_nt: TGTGCCAGCAGTTACTCGGGGCCTAACTATGGCTACACCTTC
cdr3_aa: CASSYSGPNYGYTF

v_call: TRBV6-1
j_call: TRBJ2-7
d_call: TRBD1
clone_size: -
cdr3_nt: TGTGCCAGCAGTGGGGCAGGACAGGGGGTTAGCGGGCAGTACTTC
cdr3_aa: CASSGAGQGVSGQYF

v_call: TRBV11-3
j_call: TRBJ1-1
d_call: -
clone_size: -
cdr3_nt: TGTGCCAGCAGCCTCGTAACAGGGAGCACTGAAGCTTTCTTT
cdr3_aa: CASSLVTGSTEAFF

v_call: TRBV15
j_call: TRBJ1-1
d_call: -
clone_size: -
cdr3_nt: TGTGCCACCAGCAGAGATGTGTCCTCCACTGAAGCTTTCTTT
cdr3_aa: CATSRDVSSTEAFF

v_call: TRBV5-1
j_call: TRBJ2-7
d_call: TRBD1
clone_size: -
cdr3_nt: TGCGCCAGCAGCTGGGGACAGGTGAACGAGCAGTACTTC
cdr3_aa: CASSWGQVNEQYF

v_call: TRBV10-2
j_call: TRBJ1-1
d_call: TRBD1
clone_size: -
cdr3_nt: TGCGCCAGCGGAGACACAGGGGGCCGGAGGTATACTGAAGCTTTCTTT
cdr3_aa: CASGDTGGRRYTEAFF

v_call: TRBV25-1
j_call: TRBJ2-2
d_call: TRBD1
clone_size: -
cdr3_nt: TGTGCCAGCAGAGTTACCGGGACAGGGAACACCGGGGAGCTGTTTTTT
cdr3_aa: CASRVTGTGNTGELFF

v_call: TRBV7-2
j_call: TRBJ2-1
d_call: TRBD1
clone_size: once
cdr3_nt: TGTGCCAGCAGCTCAAACAGGGGCTATCCCCAGGGAAAGCAGTTCTTC
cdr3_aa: CASSSNRGYPQGKQFF

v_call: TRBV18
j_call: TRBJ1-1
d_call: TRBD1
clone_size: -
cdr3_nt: TGTGCCAGCTCACCGACAGGGTACATGAACACTGAAGCTTTCTTT
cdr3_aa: CASSPTGYMNTEAFF

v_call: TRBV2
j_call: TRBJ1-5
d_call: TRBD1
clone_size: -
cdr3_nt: TGTGCCAGCAGCCCTACAGGGGTCCCGCGGCCCCAGCATTTT
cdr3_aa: CASSPTGVPRPQHF

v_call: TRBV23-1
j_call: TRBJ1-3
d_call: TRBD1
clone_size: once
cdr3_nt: TGCGCCAGCAGTCAATCGCGGGACAGGGGATCTGGAAACACCATATATTTT
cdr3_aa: CASSQSRDRGSGNTIYF

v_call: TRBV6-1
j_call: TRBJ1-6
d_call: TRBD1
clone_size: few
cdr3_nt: TGTGCCAGCAGTGAAGCTTCCGGGACAGGGAGGTCACCCCTCCACTTT
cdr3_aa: CASSEASGTGRSPLHF

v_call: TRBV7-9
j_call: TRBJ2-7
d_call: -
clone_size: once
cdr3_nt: TGTGCCAGCAGCCATCTAGTTTCCTACGAGCAGTACTTC
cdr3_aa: CASSHLVSYEQYF

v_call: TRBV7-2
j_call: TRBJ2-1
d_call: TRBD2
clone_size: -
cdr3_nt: TGTGCCAGCAGCATGGGACTAGCGGGGAGCGATGAGCAGTTCTTC
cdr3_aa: CASSMGLAGSDEQFF

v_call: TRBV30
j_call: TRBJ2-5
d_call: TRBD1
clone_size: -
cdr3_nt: TGTGCCTGGACCCCAGGGGGCCGGGGGACCCAGTACTTC
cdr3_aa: CAWTPGGRGTQYF

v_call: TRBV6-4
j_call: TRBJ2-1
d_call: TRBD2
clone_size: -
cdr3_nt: TGTGCCAGCAGTGACCAGACTAGCGGGGGGGCGGTTGAGCAGTTCTTC
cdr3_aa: CASSDQTSGGAVEQFF

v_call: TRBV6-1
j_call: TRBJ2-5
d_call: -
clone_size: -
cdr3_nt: TGTGCCAGCAGTGACCAGCCAGGGCCCAACCAGGCCCAGTACTTC
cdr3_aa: CASSDQPGPNQAQYF

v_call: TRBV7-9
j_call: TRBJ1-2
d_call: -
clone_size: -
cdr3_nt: TGTGCCAGCAGCGCGGGGGCAGGGGTCACGAGGAATGGCTACACCTTC
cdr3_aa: CASSAGAGVTRNGYTF

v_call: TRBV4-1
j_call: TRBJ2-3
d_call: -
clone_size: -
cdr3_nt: TGCGCCAGCAGCCAAGATCAGGCCACGCAGTATTTT
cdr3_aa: CASSQDQATQYF

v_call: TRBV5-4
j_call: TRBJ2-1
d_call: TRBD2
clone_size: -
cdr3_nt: TGTGCCAGCAGCTTTAGCGGGGGACCTTCCTACAATGAGCAGTTCTTC
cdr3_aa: CASSFSGGPSYNEQFF

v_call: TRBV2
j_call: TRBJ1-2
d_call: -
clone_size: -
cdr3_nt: TGTGCCAGCAGTGAACAGACTTCCTATGGCTACACCTTC
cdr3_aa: CASSEQTSYGYTF

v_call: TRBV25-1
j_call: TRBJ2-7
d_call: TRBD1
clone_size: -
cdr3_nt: TGTGCCGGCAGTGAATACAGGACAGGGGGCGCGGAACAGTACTTC
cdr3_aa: CAGSEYRTGGAEQYF

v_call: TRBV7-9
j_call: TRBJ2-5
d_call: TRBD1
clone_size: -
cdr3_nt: TGTGCCAGCAGCCCCTACGGGACAGGGCGTTCGGAAGAGACCCAGTACTTC
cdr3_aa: CASSPYGTGRSEETQYF

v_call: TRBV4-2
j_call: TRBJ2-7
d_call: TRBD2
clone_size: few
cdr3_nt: TGTGCCAGCAGCCAAGATAGCGGGGGGGCCTACGAGCAGTACTTC
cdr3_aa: CASSQDSGGAYEQYF

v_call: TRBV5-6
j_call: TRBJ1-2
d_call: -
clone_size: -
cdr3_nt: TGTGCCAGCAGCCTCGGGGGAAGGGTTGGCTACACCTTC
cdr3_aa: CASSLGGRVGYTF

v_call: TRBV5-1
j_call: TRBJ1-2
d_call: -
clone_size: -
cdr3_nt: TGCGCCAGCAGCTTTCTTGACTACAACGAGGGCTACACCTTC
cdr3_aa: CASSFLDYNEGYTF

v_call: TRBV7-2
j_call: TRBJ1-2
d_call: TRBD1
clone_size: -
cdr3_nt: TGTGCCAGCAGCTTAGCAGGGGGCAGCTATGGCTACACCTTC
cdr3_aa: CASSLAGGSYGYTF

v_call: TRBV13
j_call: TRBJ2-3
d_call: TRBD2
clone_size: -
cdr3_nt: TGTGCCAGCAGCCCGCGACTAGCGGGAGGCACAGATACGCAGTATTTT
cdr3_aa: CASSPRLAGGTDTQYF

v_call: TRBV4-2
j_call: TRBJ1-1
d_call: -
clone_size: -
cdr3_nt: TGTGCCAGCAGCCAAGATCCCGGGGACACTGAAGCTTTCTTT
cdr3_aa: CASSQDPGDTEAFF

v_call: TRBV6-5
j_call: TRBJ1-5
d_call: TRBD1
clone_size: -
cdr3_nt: TGTGCCAGCAAACCAACAGGGGGCGTTCAGCCCCAGCATTTT
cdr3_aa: CASKPTGGVQPQHF

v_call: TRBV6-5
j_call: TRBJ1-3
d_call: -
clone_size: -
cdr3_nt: TGTGCCAGCAGTTACAATTCAGGGGTGGGAAACACCATATATTTT
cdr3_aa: CASSYNSGVGNTIYF

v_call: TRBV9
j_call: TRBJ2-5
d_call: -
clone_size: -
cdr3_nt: TGTGCCAGCAGCCCGCGATCCCGGGAGACCCAGTACTTC
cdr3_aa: CASSPRSRETQYF

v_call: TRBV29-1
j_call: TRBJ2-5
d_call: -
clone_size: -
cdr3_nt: TGCAGCGTCTACGCCCCGAGACAAGAGACCCAGTACTTC
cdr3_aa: CSVYAPRQETQYF

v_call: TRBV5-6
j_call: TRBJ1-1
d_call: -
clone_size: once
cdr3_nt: TGTGCCAGCAGCCGCATGGGGGGCACTGAAGCTTTCTTT
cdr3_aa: CASSRMGGTEAFF

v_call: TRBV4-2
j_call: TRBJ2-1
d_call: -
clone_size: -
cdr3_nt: TGTGCCAGCAGCCAAGAGGCGGGGGCCACCTACAATGAGCAGTTCTTC
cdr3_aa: CASSQEAGATYNEQFF

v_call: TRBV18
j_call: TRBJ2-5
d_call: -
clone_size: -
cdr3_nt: TGTGCCAGCTCATCGGACTTGCGGCAAGAGACCCAGTACTTC
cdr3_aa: CASSSDLRQETQYF

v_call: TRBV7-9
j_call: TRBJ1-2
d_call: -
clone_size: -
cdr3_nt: TGTGCCAGCAGCTCAGAGGTCCGTGACCGAAGAAGTAATGGCTACACCTTC
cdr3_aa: CASSSEVRDRRSNGYTF

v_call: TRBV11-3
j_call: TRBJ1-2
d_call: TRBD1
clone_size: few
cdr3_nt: TGTGCCAGCAGTCCCGCAGGGACAGGGGGCCTCTATGGCTACACCTTC
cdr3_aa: CASSPAGTGGLYGYTF

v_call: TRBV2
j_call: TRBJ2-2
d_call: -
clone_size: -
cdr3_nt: TGTGCCAGCAGAATCGGACGGGAAAACACCGGGGAGCTGTTTTTT
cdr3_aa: CASRIGRENTGELFF

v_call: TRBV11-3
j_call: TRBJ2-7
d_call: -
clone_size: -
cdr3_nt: TGTGCCAGCAGCTTAGAGGGCAGCTCCTACGAGCAGTACTTC
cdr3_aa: CASSLEGSSYEQYF

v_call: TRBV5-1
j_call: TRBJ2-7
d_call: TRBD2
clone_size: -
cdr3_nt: TGCGCCAGCAAACTAGCGGACTACTACGAGCAGTACTTC
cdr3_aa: CASKLADYYEQYF

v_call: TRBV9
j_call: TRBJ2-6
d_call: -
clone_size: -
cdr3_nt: TGTGCCAGCAGCGTACGGTTTTCTGGGGCCAACGGCCTGACTTTC
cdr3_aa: CASSVRFSGANGLTF

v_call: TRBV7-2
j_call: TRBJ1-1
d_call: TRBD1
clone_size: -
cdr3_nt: TGTGCCAGCAGTTTTTCACAGGGGACGGGTACTGAAGCTTTCTTT
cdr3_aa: CASSFSQGTGTEAFF

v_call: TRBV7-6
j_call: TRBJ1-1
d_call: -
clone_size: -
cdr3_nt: TGTGCCAGCAGCTTAGAGCAGAACACTGAAGCTTTCTTT
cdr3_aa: CASSLEQNTEAFF